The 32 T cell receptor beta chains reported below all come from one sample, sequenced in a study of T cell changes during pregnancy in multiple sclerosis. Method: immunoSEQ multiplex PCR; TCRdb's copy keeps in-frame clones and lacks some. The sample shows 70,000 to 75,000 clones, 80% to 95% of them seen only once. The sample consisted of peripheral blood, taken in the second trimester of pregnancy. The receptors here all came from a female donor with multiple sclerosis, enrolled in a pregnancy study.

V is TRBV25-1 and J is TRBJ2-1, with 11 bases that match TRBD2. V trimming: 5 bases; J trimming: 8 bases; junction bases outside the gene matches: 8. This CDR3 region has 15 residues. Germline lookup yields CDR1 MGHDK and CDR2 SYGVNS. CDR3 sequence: CASSPLAGVFDEQFF. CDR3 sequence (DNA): TGTGCCAGCAGTCCACTAGCGGGAGTGTTCGATGAGCAGTTCTTC.

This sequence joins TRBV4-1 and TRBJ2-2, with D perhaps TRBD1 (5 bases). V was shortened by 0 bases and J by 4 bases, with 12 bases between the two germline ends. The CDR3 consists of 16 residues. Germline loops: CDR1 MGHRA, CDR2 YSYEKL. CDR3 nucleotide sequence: TGCGCCAGCAGCCAAGATTTGGGGCAGGGCACCGGGGAGCTGTTTTTT. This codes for CASSQDLGQGTGELFF.

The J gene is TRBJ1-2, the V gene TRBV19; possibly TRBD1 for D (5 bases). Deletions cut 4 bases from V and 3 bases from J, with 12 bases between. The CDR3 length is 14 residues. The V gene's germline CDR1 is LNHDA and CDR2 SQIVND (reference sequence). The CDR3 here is CASSSIDRYYGYTF. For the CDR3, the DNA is TGTGCCAGTAGTAGCATCGACAGATACTATGGCTACACCTTC.

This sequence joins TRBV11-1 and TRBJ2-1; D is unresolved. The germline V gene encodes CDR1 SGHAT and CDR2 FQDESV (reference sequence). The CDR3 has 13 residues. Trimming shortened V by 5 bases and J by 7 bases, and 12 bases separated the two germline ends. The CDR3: CASSLNLENEQFF. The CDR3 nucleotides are TGTGCCAGCAGCCTCAATCTAGAGAATGAGCAGTTCTTC. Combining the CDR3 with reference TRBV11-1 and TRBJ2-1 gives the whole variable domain EAEVAQSPRYKITEKSQAVAFWCDPISGHATLYWYRQILGQGPELLVQFQDESVVDDSQLPKDRFSAERLKGVDSTLKIQPAELGDSAMYLCASSLNLENEQFFGPGTRLTVL.

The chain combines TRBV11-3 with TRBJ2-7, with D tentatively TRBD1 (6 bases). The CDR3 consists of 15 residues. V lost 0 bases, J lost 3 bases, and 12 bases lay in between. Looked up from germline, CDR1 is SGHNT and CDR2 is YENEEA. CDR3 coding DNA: TGTGCCAGCAGCTTAGATTGGGCAGGGGACTACGAGCAGTACTTC. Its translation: CASSLDWAGDYEQYF.

CDR3 in amino acids: CASSSDRHYGYTF. The CDR3 region has the DNA TGTGCCAGCAGTTCCGACAGGCACTATGGCTACACCTTC. The J gene is TRBJ1-2, the V gene TRBV6-5; possible D gene TRBD1, 6 bases. Trimming removed 4 bases at V and 3 bases at J, with 9 bases between. The CDR3 extends over 13 amino acids. Germline V lookup: CDR1 MNHEY, CDR2 SVGAGI.

CDR3 DNA: TGCAGTTCAAACAGGGGGGAGACCCAGTACTTC. Encoded protein: CSSNRGETQYF. This chain uses TRBV20-1 with TRBJ2-5, with TRBD1 identical over 8 bases. Germline V gene sequence: CDR1 DFQATT, CDR2 SNEGSKA (reference sequence). Trimming removed 8 bases from V and 5 bases from J; junction bases left unmatched: 4. The CDR3 contains 11 residues.

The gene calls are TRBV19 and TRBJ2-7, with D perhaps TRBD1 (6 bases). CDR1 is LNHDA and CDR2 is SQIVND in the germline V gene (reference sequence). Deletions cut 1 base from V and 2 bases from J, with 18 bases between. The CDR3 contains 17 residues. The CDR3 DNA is TGTGCCAGTAGTATAGCAGTCGGGCAGGGGCTGACCTACGAGCAGTACTTC. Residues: CASSIAVGQGLTYEQYF.

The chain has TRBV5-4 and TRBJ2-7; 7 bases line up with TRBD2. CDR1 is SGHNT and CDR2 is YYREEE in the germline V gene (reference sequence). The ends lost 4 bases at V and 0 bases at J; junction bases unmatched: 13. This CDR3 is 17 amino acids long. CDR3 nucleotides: TGTGCCAGCAGCCCAACCGAGGGAGCGGGACTCTCCTACGAGCAGTACTTC. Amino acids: CASSPTEGAGLSYEQYF.

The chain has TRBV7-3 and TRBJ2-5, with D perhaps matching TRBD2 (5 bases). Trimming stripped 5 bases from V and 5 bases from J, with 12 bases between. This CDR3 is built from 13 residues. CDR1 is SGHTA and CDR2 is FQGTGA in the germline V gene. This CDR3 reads CASSLGSRETQYF. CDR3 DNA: TGTGCCAGCAGCCTAGGGAGTCGGGAGACCCAGTACTTC.

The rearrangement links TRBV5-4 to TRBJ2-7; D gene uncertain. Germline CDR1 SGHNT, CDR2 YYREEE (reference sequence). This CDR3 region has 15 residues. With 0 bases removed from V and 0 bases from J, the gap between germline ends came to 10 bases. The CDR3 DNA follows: TGTGCCAGCAGCTTGGTTGGTGACTCCTCCTACGAGCAGTACTTC. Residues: CASSLVGDSSYEQYF. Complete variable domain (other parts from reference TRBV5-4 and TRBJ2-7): ETGVTQSPTHLIKTRGQQVTLRCSSQSGHNTVSWYQQALGQGPQFIFQYYREEENGRGNFPPRFSGLQFPNYSSELNVNALELDDSALYLCASSLVGDSSYEQYFGPGTRLTVT.

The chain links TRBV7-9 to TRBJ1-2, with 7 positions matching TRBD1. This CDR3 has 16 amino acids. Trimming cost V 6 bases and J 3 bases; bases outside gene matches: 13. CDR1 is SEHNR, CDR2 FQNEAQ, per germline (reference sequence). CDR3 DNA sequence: TGTGCCAGCAGTTCCACCTGGGACAGAACTCACTATGGCTACACCTTC. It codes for CASSSTWDRTHYGYTF.

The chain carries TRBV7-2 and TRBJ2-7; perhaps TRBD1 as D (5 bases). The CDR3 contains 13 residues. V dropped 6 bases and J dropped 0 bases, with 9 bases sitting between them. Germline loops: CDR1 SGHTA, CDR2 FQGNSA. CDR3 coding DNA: TGTGCCAGCAGTCGACAGAGCTCCTACGAGCAGTACTTC. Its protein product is CASSRQSSYEQYF.

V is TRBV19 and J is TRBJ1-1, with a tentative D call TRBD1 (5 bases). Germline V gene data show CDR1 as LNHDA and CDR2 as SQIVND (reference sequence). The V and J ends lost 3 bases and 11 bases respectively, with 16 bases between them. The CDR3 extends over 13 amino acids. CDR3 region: CASSIPATRGAFF. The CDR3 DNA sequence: TGTGCCAGTAGTATCCCGGCTACTCGGGGGGCTTTCTTT.

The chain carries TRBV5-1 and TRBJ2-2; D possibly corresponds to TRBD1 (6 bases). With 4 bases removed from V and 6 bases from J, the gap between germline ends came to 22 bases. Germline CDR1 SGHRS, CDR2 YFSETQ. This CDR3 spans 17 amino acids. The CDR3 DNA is TGCGCCAGCAGCCGTTTCACCGGGACACAAACCGCCGGGGAGCTGTTTTTT. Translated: CASSRFTGTQTAGELFF.

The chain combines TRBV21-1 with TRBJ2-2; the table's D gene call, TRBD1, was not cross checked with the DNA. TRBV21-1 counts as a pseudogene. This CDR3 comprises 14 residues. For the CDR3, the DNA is TGTGCCAGCAGCGAACAGGATGACACCGGGGAGCTGTTTTTT. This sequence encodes CASSEQDDTGELFF.

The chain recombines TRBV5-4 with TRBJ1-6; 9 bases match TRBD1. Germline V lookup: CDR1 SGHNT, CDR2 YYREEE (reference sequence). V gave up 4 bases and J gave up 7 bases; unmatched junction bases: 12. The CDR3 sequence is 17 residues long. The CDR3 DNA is TGTGCCAGCAGCCCCGTACCGGCCGGACAGGGGAATTCACCCCTCCACTTT. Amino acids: CASSPVPAGQGNSPLHF.

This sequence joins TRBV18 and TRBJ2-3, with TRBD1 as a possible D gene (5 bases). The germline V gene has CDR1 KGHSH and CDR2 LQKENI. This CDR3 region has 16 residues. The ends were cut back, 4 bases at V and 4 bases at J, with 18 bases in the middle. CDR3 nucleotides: TGTGCCAGCTCACGCGACGCGACAGTTCGCCCAGATACGCAGTATTTT. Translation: CASSRDATVRPDTQYF.

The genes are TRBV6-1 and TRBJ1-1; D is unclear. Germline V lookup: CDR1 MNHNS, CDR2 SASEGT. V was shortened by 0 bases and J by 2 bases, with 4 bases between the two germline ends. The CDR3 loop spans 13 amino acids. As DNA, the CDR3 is TGTGCCAGCAGTGAAGCTTCTAACACTGAAGCTTTCTTT. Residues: CASSEASNTEAFF.

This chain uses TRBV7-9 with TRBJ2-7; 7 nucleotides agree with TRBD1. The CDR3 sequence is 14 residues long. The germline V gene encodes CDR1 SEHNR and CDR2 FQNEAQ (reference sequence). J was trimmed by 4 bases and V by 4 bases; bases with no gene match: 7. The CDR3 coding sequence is TGTGCCAGCAGCTCGACAGGGTCGATATACGAGCAGTACTTC. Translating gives CASSSTGSIYEQYF.

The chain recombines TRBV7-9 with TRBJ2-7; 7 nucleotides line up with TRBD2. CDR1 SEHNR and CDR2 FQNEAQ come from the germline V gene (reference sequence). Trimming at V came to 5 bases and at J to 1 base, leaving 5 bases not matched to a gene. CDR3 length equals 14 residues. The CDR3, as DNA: TGTGCCAGCAGCCCCTTTAGCGGGTCCTACGAGCAGTACTTC. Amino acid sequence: CASSPFSGSYEQYF.

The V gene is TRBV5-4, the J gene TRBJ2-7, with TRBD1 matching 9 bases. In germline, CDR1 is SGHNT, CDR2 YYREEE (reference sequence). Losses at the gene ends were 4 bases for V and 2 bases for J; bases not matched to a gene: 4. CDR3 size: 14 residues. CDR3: CASSGGTGTYEQYF. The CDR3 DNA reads TGTGCCAGCAGCGGAGGGACAGGGACCTACGAGCAGTACTTC.

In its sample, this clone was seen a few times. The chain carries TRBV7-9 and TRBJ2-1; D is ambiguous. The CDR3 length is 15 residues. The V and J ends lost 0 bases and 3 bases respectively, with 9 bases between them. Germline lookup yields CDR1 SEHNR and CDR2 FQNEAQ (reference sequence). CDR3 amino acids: CASSLARGVYNEQFF. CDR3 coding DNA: TGTGCCAGCAGCTTAGCGCGTGGAGTCTACAATGAGCAGTTCTTC.

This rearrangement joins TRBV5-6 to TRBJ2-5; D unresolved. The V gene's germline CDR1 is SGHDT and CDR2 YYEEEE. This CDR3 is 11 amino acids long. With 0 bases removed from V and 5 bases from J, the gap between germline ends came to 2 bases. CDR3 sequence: CASSLAETQYF. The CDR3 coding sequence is TGTGCCAGCAGCTTGGCGGAGACCCAGTACTTC.

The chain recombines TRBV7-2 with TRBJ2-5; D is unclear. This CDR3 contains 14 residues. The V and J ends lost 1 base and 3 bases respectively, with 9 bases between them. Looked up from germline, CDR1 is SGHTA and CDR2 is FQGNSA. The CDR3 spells CASSLGLRKETQYF. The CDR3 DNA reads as TGTGCCAGCAGCTTAGGACTTCGAAAAGAGACCCAGTACTTC.

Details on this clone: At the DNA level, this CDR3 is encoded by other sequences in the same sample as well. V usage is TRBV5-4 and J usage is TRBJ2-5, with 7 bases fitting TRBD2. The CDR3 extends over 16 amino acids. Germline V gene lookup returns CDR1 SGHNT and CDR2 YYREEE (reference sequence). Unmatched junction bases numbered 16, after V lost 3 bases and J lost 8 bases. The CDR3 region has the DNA TGTGCCAGCAGCTCGGGGGGTAGCGCGGGGATTGAAACCCAGTACTTC. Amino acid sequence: CASSSGGSAGIETQYF. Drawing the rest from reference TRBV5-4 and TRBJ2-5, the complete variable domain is ETGVTQSPTHLIKTRGQQVTLRCSSQSGHNTVSWYQQALGQGPQFIFQYYREEENGRGNFPPRFSGLQFPNYSSELNVNALELDDSALYLCASSSGGSAGIETQYFGPGTRLLVL.

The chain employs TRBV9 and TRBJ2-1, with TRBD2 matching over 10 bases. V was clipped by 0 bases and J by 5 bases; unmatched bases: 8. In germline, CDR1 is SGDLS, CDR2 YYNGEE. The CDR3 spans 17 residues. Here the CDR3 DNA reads TGTGCCAGCAGCGTAGACCCCCTAGCGGGAGTGGACAATGAGCAGTTCTTC. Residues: CASSVDPLAGVDNEQFF.

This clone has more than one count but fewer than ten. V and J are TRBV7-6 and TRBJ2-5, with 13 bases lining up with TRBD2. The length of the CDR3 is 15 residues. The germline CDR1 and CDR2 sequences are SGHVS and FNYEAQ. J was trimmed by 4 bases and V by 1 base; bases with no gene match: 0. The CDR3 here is CASSLGTSGGETQYF. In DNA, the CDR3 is TGTGCCAGCAGCTTAGGGACTAGCGGGGGAGAGACCCAGTACTTC.

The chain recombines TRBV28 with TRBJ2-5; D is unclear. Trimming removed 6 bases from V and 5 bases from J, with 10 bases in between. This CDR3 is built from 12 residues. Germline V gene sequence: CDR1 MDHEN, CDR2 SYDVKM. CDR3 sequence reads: CASRRTWETQYF. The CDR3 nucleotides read TGTGCCAGCAGACGAACTTGGGAGACCCAGTACTTC. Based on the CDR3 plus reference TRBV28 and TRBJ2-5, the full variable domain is DVKVTQSSRYLVKRTGEKVFLECVQDMDHENMFWYRQDPGLGLRLIYFSYDVKMKEKGDIPEGYSVSREKKERFSLILESASTNQTSMYLCASRRTWETQYFGPGTRLLVL.

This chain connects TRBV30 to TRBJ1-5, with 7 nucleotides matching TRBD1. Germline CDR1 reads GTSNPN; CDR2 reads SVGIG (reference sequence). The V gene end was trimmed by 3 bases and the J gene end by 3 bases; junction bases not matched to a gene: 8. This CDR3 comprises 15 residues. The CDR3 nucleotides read TGTGCCTGGAGCAAAGGGGGCAACCTCAATCAGCCCCAGCATTTT. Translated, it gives CAWSKGGNLNQPQHF.

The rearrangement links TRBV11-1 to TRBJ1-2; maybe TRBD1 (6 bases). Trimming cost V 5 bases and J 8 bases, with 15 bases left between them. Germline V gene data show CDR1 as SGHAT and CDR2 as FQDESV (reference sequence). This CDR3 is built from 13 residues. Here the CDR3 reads CASSRGGAQGYTF. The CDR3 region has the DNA TGTGCCAGCAGCCGCGGGGGGGCCCAAGGCTACACCTTC.

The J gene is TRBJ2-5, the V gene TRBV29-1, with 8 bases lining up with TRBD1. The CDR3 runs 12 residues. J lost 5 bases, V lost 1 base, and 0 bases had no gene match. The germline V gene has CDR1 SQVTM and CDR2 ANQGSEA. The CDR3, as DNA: TGCAGCGTTGAAGGGACAGGGGAGACCCAGTACTTC. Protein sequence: CSVEGTGETQYF. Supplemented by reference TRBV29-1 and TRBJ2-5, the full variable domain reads SAVISQKPSRDICQRGTSLTIQCQVDSQVTMMFWYRQQPGQSLTLIATANQGSEATYESGFVIDKFPISRPNLTFSTLTVSNMSPEDSSIYLCSVEGTGETQYFGPGTRLLVL.